This T cell receptor (beta chain) emerged from a study of spatial heterogeneity in lung cancer. About the study: Each time, sequencing found more beta-chain sequences than alpha-chain sequences. Findings and caveats of the study: Ubiquitous and regional nonsynonymous mutations were tracked by counts of ubiquitous and regional expanded TCRs, respectively. Mutation counts in tumors were tracked by counts of expanded intratumoral alpha and beta TCRs.

This clonotype is termed medium-sized. The antigen is unknown. The presence of a unique molecular identifier marked each TCR cDNA molecule. Via MiXCR, TCRdb re-called the 5' RACE reads, giving one row per CDR3 protein. The sample yields around 4,200 distinct CDR3 sequences, around a tenth seen once. Time point indicated: sample taken at primary tumor resection. There were 72 donors, all of them untreated patients with early-stage non-small cell lung cancer. The sample in question was lung tumor tissue, obtained at surgery. The clonotype originates from a female donor with early-stage non-small cell lung cancer.

The CDR3 spells CASSPRTGNTEAFF. The CDR3 DNA is TGCGCCAGCAGCCCACGGACAGGGAACACTGAAGCTTTCTTT. The genes are TRBV5-1 and TRBJ1-1; 7 nucleotides align to TRBD1. With V trimmed by 4 bases and J by 1 base, 4 bases remained unmatched. The CDR3 is 14 residues long. Per germline, CDR1 SGHRS and CDR2 YFSETQ.